This entry concerns a single T cell receptor (beta chain). Its antigen is not known. Profiled with immunoSEQ multiplex PCR; TCRdb holds only in-frame clones, not every one. The profile shows 630,000 or so clones, roughly 98% of them singletons. The naive CD8 fraction comprised CD45RO-negative cells positively selected for CCR7 and excluded terminally differentiated effector memory CD45RA+ cells. These data are taken from a study of shared clonotypes between healthy human individuals. Study results and caveats: With a few donors compared, roughly 4.9% of naive CD4 clonotypes were shared. Among donors, clonotype sharing was expected to be affected by sequencing depth.

CDR3 size: 12 residues. CDR1 is PRHDT and CDR2 is FYEKMQ in the germline V gene (reference sequence). Deletions cut 0 bases from V and 7 bases from J, with 6 bases between. V is TRBV13 and J is TRBJ1-1; D uncertain. The TCR originated in a man under 40 in good health. Sequenced sample: naive CD8+ T cells sorted from blood. CDR3 residues: CASSLGAGEAFF. In DNA form, the CDR3 reads TGTGCCAGCAGCTTAGGCGCGGGTGAAGCTTTCTTT.